The rows below give T cell receptor beta chains drawn from one sample of a study of monozygotic twins with inflammatory bowel disease. TCRdb re-called the 5' RACE reads; every CDR3 protein appears as one record, without DNA. The sample table includes approximately 300,000 distinct CDR3 sequences. The source material was blood. Receptors originate from a human donor with ulcerative colitis or Crohn's disease, or a healthy co-twin of an affected twin (not recorded which). Both conserved end residues are part of each CDR3. The order of the fields is J gene, V gene, CDR3 protein.

j_gene: TRBJ2-3; v_gene: TRBV30; CDR3aa: CAWSTGSKDTQYF
j_gene: TRBJ2-7; v_gene: TRBV6-2/TRBV6-3; CDR3aa: CASVRGGSSYEQYF
j_gene: TRBJ2-4; v_gene: TRBV6-2/TRBV6-3; CDR3aa: CASSATSGGAKNIQYF
j_gene: TRBJ2-7; v_gene: TRBV11-1; CDR3aa: CASSLVPGYEQYF
j_gene: TRBJ2-5; v_gene: TRBV7-8; CDR3aa: CASSARLNQETQYF
j_gene: TRBJ1-1; v_gene: TRBV10-2; CDR3aa: CASSESRVMNTEAFF
j_gene: TRBJ2-7; v_gene: TRBV7-9; CDR3aa: CASSLDATVSYEQYF
j_gene: TRBJ2-1; v_gene: TRBV29-1; CDR3aa: CSALRDQQNPFF
j_gene: TRBJ1-2; v_gene: TRBV12-3/TRBV12-4; CDR3aa: CASSLRVYGYTF
j_gene: TRBJ1-2; v_gene: TRBV28; CDR3aa: CASSLVTLSSNYGYTF
j_gene: TRBJ2-7; v_gene: TRBV5-6; CDR3aa: CASSSPKTGPSYEQYF
j_gene: TRBJ1-1; v_gene: TRBV5-1; CDR3aa: CASSLTGRAFF
j_gene: TRBJ2-3; v_gene: TRBV29-1; CDR3aa: CSVVLGGNTDTQYF
j_gene: TRBJ2-2; v_gene: TRBV5-6; CDR3aa: CASSEQGRSGELFF
j_gene: TRBJ2-1; v_gene: TRBV12-3/TRBV12-4; CDR3aa: CASSPAGTGGNEQFF
j_gene: TRBJ1-6; v_gene: TRBV15; CDR3aa: CATSRDLQAYNSPLHF
j_gene: TRBJ2-3; v_gene: TRBV7-2; CDR3aa: CAIQGGQGDFWASGFSDTQYF
j_gene: TRBJ2-3; v_gene: TRBV27; CDR3aa: CASGRGRDRSDTQYF
j_gene: TRBJ2-7; v_gene: TRBV6-2/TRBV6-3; CDR3aa: CASSHQGGPSYEQYF
j_gene: TRBJ2-6; v_gene: TRBV2; CDR3aa: CASSPGPSGANVLTF
j_gene: TRBJ2-1; v_gene: TRBV5-1; CDR3aa: CASSRDYPMNEQFF
j_gene: TRBJ1-1; v_gene: TRBV4-3; CDR3aa: CASSLAIGLNTEAFF
j_gene: TRBJ2-1; v_gene: TRBV20-1; CDR3aa: CSARVGRGRGSYNEQFF
j_gene: TRBJ1-4; v_gene: TRBV4-1; CDR3aa: CASSQRSLGGPGGKLFF
j_gene: TRBJ1-1; v_gene: TRBV29-1; CDR3aa: CSVEKQGKGNTEAFF
j_gene: TRBJ2-6; v_gene: TRBV5-1; CDR3aa: CASSTTSGQGASGANVLTF
j_gene: TRBJ2-5; v_gene: TRBV7-9; CDR3aa: CASSFFETQYF
j_gene: TRBJ1-2; v_gene: TRBV20-1; CDR3aa: CSDHHTGQGLLYGYTF
j_gene: TRBJ1-3; v_gene: TRBV20-1; CDR3aa: CSANTVNSGNTIYF
j_gene: TRBJ2-4; v_gene: TRBV4-2; CDR3aa: CASSQGAGPQGAKNIQYF
j_gene: TRBJ2-3; v_gene: TRBV20-1; CDR3aa: CSARIAGGTDTQYF
j_gene: TRBJ2-1; v_gene: TRBV5-1; CDR3aa: CASSLTPTVDNEQFF
j_gene: TRBJ1-2; v_gene: TRBV7-2; CDR3aa: CASSPLPDVYGYTF
j_gene: TRBJ2-5; v_gene: TRBV9; CDR3aa: CASSVAASGGMYQETQYF
j_gene: TRBJ2-3; v_gene: TRBV6-2/TRBV6-3; CDR3aa: CASRSDSTDTQYF
j_gene: TRBJ2-7; v_gene: TRBV12-3/TRBV12-4; CDR3aa: CASHRGGYEQYF
j_gene: TRBJ2-7; v_gene: TRBV5-4; CDR3aa: CASSQDAGLEQYF
j_gene: TRBJ2-1; v_gene: TRBV19; CDR3aa: CASSMQSTGYNEQFF
j_gene: TRBJ2-3; v_gene: TRBV3-1; CDR3aa: CASSLGTSPYF
j_gene: TRBJ2-3; v_gene: TRBV5-1; CDR3aa: CASSFSGLAGRSPFTDTQYF
j_gene: TRBJ2-1; v_gene: TRBV7-6; CDR3aa: CASSLGTGARNEQFF
j_gene: TRBJ2-1; v_gene: TRBV12-3/TRBV12-4; CDR3aa: CASSLDGAYNEQFF
j_gene: TRBJ2-7; v_gene: TRBV10-3; CDR3aa: CAISTGQSSYEQYF
j_gene: TRBJ2-3; v_gene: TRBV2; CDR3aa: CASSRDSGTDTQYF
j_gene: TRBJ2-7; v_gene: TRBV2; CDR3aa: CASSVQSYEQYF
j_gene: TRBJ2-3; v_gene: TRBV12-3/TRBV12-4; CDR3aa: CASTLRTDTQYF
j_gene: TRBJ2-7; v_gene: TRBV7-2; CDR3aa: CASSTKGQGTYEQYF
j_gene: TRBJ2-1; v_gene: TRBV4-2; CDR3aa: CASSQRSINEQFF
j_gene: TRBJ2-1; v_gene: TRBV29-1; CDR3aa: CSVEDEDYNEQFF
j_gene: TRBJ1-3; v_gene: TRBV28; CDR3aa: CASSLWLRYYSGNTIYF
j_gene: TRBJ1-1; v_gene: TRBV29-1; CDR3aa: CSVERNTEAFF
j_gene: TRBJ2-7; v_gene: TRBV28; CDR3aa: CASRLQASGTGIFRQYF
j_gene: TRBJ2-7; v_gene: TRBV7-2; CDR3aa: CASSLGRTSSYEQYF
j_gene: TRBJ1-2; v_gene: TRBV30; CDR3aa: CAWSGTGGLYGYTF
j_gene: TRBJ2-5; v_gene: TRBV5-4; CDR3aa: CASRPQGDQETQYF
j_gene: TRBJ2-2; v_gene: TRBV20-1; CDR3aa: CSASSGSSNTGELFF
j_gene: TRBJ2-5; v_gene: TRBV12-3/TRBV12-4; CDR3aa: CASSFGTREGETQYF